A selection of T cell receptor beta chains follows, all from one sample in a study of metastatic and nonmetastatic thyroid tumors. TCRdb reanalyzed the PCR reads via MiXCR. Among about 31,000 clones listed, about 20% were seen once. The sample was blood. The source of these receptors is a female donor with papillary thyroid cancer or a benign thyroid nodule (not recorded which). Some clones in this sample may be carry-over from other donors' samples. CDR3s include the opening cysteine and the closing phenylalanine or tryptophan. The D gene is left open where the match is weak. Clone size is not always given. Where it is, it says once, few, many or a class for expanded clones.

j_call: TRBJ1-5; clone_size: many; d_call: .; v_call: TRBV2; cdr3_nt: TGTGCCAGCAGGAATCAGGGAAATAGCAATCAGCCCCAGCATTTT; cdr3_aa: CASRNQGNSNQPQHF
j_call: TRBJ2-2; clone_size: medium-sized; d_call: TRBD2; v_call: TRBV6-1; cdr3_nt: TGTGCCAGCAGTGACTGGGGGGGTCGACCGACTGGGGAGCTGTTTTTT; cdr3_aa: CASSDWGGRPTGELFF
j_call: TRBJ2-5; clone_size: many; d_call: TRBD2; v_call: TRBV4-3; cdr3_nt: TGCGCCAGCAGCCAAGAACCCGCGGGGGGCCAAGAGACCCAGTACTTC; cdr3_aa: CASSQEPAGGQETQYF
j_call: TRBJ1-2; clone_size: many; d_call: TRBD1; v_call: TRBV4-3; cdr3_nt: TGCGCCAGCAGCAAGACAGGGTTTGGTGGCTACACCTTC; cdr3_aa: CASSKTGFGGYTF
j_call: TRBJ2-3; clone_size: many; d_call: .; v_call: TRBV5-1; cdr3_nt: TGCGCCAGCAAACAGGTACTCACAGATACGCAGTATTTT; cdr3_aa: CASKQVLTDTQYF
j_call: TRBJ2-1; clone_size: many; d_call: .; v_call: TRBV4-2; cdr3_nt: TGTGCCAGCAGCCAAGATTTGGGATTAGGGTTAGAGATCTTC; cdr3_aa: CASSQDLGLGLEIF
j_call: TRBJ2-1; clone_size: many; d_call: .; v_call: TRBV7-9; cdr3_nt: TGTGCCAGCAGCTTCGGGGATGAGCAGTTCTTC; cdr3_aa: CASSFGDEQFF
j_call: TRBJ2-7; clone_size: medium-sized; d_call: TRBD1; v_call: TRBV6-1; cdr3_nt: TGTGCCAGCAGCCGAGACAGGGGGACCTACGAGCAGTACTTC; cdr3_aa: CASSRDRGTYEQYF
j_call: TRBJ1-2; clone_size: .; d_call: .; v_call: TRBV30; cdr3_nt: TGTGCCAGGACAGCTAACTATGGCTACACCTTC; cdr3_aa: CARTANYGYTF
j_call: TRBJ2-2; clone_size: .; d_call: .; v_call: TRBV19; cdr3_nt: TGTGCCAGTCCCTCACCCGTGGGCTCCGGGGAGCTGTTTTTT; cdr3_aa: CASPSPVGSGELFF
j_call: TRBJ2-2; clone_size: many; d_call: TRBD1; v_call: TRBV24-1; cdr3_nt: TGTGCCATACAGGGGTTTAGCACCGGGGAGCTGTTTTTT; cdr3_aa: CAIQGFSTGELFF
j_call: TRBJ2-7; clone_size: many; d_call: TRBD2; v_call: TRBV7-2; cdr3_nt: TGTGCCAGCAGCTTAGGGCTAGCGGGCGACGAGCAGTACTTC; cdr3_aa: CASSLGLAGDEQYF
j_call: TRBJ2-6; clone_size: few; d_call: .; v_call: TRBV6-1; cdr3_nt: TGTGCCTTGGGGGCCAACGTCCTGACTTTC; cdr3_aa: CALGANVLTF
j_call: TRBJ2-5; clone_size: .; d_call: .; v_call: TRBV20-1; cdr3_nt: TGCAGTGCAACAAACCCCGTTGGAGGTGGCGAGACCCAGTACTTC; cdr3_aa: CSATNPVGGGETQYF
j_call: TRBJ2-5; clone_size: many; d_call: TRBD2; v_call: TRBV19; cdr3_nt: TGTGCCAGTGCTAGCGGGGGGGCCCAAGAGACCCAGTACTTC; cdr3_aa: CASASGGAQETQYF
j_call: TRBJ1-2; clone_size: few; d_call: .; v_call: TRBV6-1; cdr3_nt: TGTGCCAGCAGGGAACAGTCTTATGGCTACACCTTC; cdr3_aa: CASREQSYGYTF
j_call: TRBJ1-4; clone_size: many; d_call: .; v_call: TRBV5-6; cdr3_nt: TGTGCCAGCAGCTTAGCACGCCGCGTTAATGAAAAACTGTTTTTT; cdr3_aa: CASSLARRVNEKLFF
j_call: TRBJ1-3; clone_size: .; d_call: TRBD1; v_call: TRBV6-1; cdr3_nt: TGTGCCAGCAGTGGCGCTGACGGGACAGGGGGCTCTGGAAACACCATATATTTT; cdr3_aa: CASSGADGTGGSGNTIYF
j_call: TRBJ2-7; clone_size: many; d_call: .; v_call: TRBV5-4; cdr3_nt: TGTGCCAGCAGCTTGGTACAGGGCCCCTCCGAGCAGTACTTC; cdr3_aa: CASSLVQGPSEQYF
j_call: TRBJ2-5; clone_size: many; d_call: TRBD1; v_call: TRBV6-1; cdr3_nt: TGTGCCAGCAGTCTGACAGGGATGGCGGAGACCCAGTACTTC; cdr3_aa: CASSLTGMAETQYF
j_call: TRBJ2-5; clone_size: .; d_call: TRBD1; v_call: TRBV5-1; cdr3_nt: TGCGCCAGCAGCCCGGGACAGCGGGAGACCCAGTACTTC; cdr3_aa: CASSPGQRETQYF
j_call: TRBJ1-4; clone_size: many; d_call: .; v_call: TRBV19; cdr3_nt: TGTGCCAGTACCGAAGGGCCAGGGTGGGGTGAAAAACTGTTTTTT; cdr3_aa: CASTEGPGWGEKLFF